This is a list of T cell receptor beta chains from one sample in a study of regulatory T cells in long-lasting Graves disease. TCRdb independently ran MiXCR on the multiplex PCR reads; one entry per CDR3 protein. The profile shows over 450,000 distinct CDR3 sequences, around 12% of them singletons. The same data also contributed to another study, on T cells in Graves' hyperthyroidism and ophthalmopathy.

This specimen consisted of peripheral blood mononuclear cells (PBMCs), obtained at new diagnosis, from a patient treated with antithyroid drugs. The receptors were sampled from a woman aged 25 to 39 with Graves disease. Each CDR3 is given with its conserved first and last residue. D genes are given only for firm matches. A row's size may be missing; if present it is once, few, many or a size class.

TRBJ2-2,TRBD1,TRBV12-3/TRBV12-4,many,CASSLGTGVPGELFF,TGTGCCAGCAGTTTAGGGACAGGGGTCCCCGGGGAGCTGTTTTTT
TRBJ1-1,NA,TRBV19,many,CASSMAGTGTTEAFF,TGTGCCAGCAGTATGGCAGGGACTGGGACGACTGAAGCTTTCTTT
TRBJ2-7,NA,TRBV29-1,NA,CSVRRGTDYEQYF,TGCAGCGTCCGTCGGGGGACAGACTACGAGCAGTACTTC
TRBJ1-4,NA,TRBV6-1,many,CASRLGPFEKLFF,TGTGCCAGCCGGCTCGGGCCGTTTGAAAAACTGTTTTTT
TRBJ1-2,NA,TRBV7-2,NA,CASTARGGYGYTF,TGTGCCAGCACCGCGCGAGGGGGTTATGGCTACACCTTC
TRBJ2-3,NA,TRBV5-4,few,CATRWGVGTDTQYF,TGTGCCACCCGGTGGGGGGTGGGCACAGATACGCAGTATTTT
TRBJ2-7,NA,TRBV10-3,few,CAISVLEEQYF,TGTGCCATCAGTGTTCTTGAAGAGCAGTACTTC
TRBJ2-7,NA,TRBV7-8,NA,CASSPGRRGEQYF,TGTGCCAGCAGCCCAGGGCGGCGTGGCGAGCAGTACTTC
TRBJ2-3,TRBD1,TRBV6-1,NA,CASSEGQGARDTQYF,TGTGCCAGCAGTGAAGGACAGGGGGCAAGAGATACGCAGTATTTT
TRBJ2-2,NA,TRBV19,many,CASSISGTGELFF,TGTGCCAGTAGTATTTCTGGCACCGGGGAGCTGTTTTTT
TRBJ1-4,TRBD1,TRBV6-2/TRBV6-3,few,CASSLGQVPTNEKLFF,TGTGCCAGCAGTTTGGGACAGGTTCCAACTAATGAAAAACTGTTTTTT
TRBJ1-6,NA,TRBV28,many,CASTLLGGDNSPLHF,TGTGCCAGCACCCTTCTCGGGGGGGATAATTCACCCCTCCACTTT
TRBJ2-5,NA,TRBV10-3,many,CAISGTGETQYF,TGTGCCATCAGCGGTACGGGGGAGACCCAGTACTTC
TRBJ2-3,TRBD2,TRBV3-1,few,CASSQDPNPDLAGVKDTQYF,TGTGCCAGCAGCCAAGATCCCAACCCAGACTTAGCGGGAGTTAAAGATACGCAGTATTTT
TRBJ2-5,NA,TRBV2,many,CASSEYREAETQYF,TGTGCCAGCAGTGAATACAGGGAGGCAGAGACCCAGTACTTC